This T cell receptor beta chain stems from a study of cytomegalovirus exposure and HLA in healthy donors. Germline V gene sequence: CDR1 SGDLS, CDR2 YYNGEE. V was cut by 8 bases and J by 1 base, with 13 bases left in between. The CDR3 runs 14 residues. Primers for the PCR totalled 60 Vbeta and 13 Jbeta. This table comes from immunoSEQ multiplex PCR, and its TCRdb copy is limited to in-frame clones, with some not included. The sample has about 97,000 clones, approximately 82% seen once. The sequencing input was PBMCs. The clonotype comes from a man aged 35 to 55 in good health and CMV-seronegative. V usage is TRBV9 and J usage is TRBJ1-3; D is undetermined. The CDR3 nucleotides read TGTGCCAGTACCGATGACATTTCTGGAAACACCATATATTTT. Translation: CASTDDISGNTIYF.